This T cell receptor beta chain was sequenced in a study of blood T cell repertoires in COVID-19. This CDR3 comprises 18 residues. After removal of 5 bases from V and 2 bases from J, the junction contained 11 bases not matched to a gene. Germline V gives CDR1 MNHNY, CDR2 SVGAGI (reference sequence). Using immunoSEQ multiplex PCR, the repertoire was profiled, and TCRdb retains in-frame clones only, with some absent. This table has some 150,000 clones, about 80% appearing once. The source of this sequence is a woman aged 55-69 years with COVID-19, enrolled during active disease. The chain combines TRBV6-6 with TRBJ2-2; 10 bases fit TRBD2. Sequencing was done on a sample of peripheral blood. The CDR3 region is CASSPRRTSGPNTGELFF. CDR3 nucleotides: TGTGCCAGCAGTCCCCGTCGGACTAGCGGTCCCAACACCGGGGAGCTGTTTTTT.